This TCR beta chain was sequenced in a study of human T cells and chemical hapten exposure. Across the study: 2% DPC applied to an approximately 2 cm by approximately 2 cm arm area sensitized donors.

TCRdb recomputed calls from the RACE reads with MiXCR, one row per CDR3 protein. The data contain fewer than 200,000 distinct CDR3 sequences, about a fifth of them singletons. CDR3 length equals 15 residues. V lost 1 base and J lost 4, with 13 bases in between. Germline V gives CDR1 SGHVS, CDR2 FQNEAQ. This clonotype was counted only a few times. What it binds is unknown. Study outcomes and limitations: The formation of large CDR3 similarity clusters by expanded TCRs significantly exceeded that of controls. The study found that PT1 expanded TCR counts correlated positively with patch test score.

The time point denotes: patch test 1, 2 weeks after DPC sensitization. As for treatment: therapeutic diphenylcyclopropenone sensitization with weekly scalp DPC. This TCR came from a woman in her forties or fifties with alopecia areata. Some clones in this sample may be carry-over from other donors' samples. The genes are TRBV7-8 and TRBJ1-1; D gene ambiguous. This specimen was whole blood, taken in connection with sensitization to the hapten diphenylcyclopropenone (DPC). CDR3 DNA: TGTGCCAGCAGCTTAGAGGGCACATTAAGCACTGAAGCTTTCTTT. Its translation: CASSLEGTLSTEAFF.